This is a list of T cell receptor beta chains from one sample in a study of technical replicates of blood from a handful of donors. Clones were read by immunoSEQ multiplex PCR, and TCRdb kept only the in-frame ones, dropping some. The sample consists of about 83,000 clones, 75% to 95% of them appearing once. The specimen sequenced was T cells isolated from PBMCs. The receptors were gathered from a human donor in good health. Both conserved end residues are part of each CDR3. The D gene is left open where the match is weak. Rows give clone size only sometimes, using once, few, many, or a class for an expanded clone.

clone_size: NA
d_call: NA
j_call: TRBJ2-3
v_call: TRBV9
cdr3_nt: TGTGCCAGCAGCGTAGACGGGTCGTGGGATACGCAGTATTTT
cdr3_aa: CASSVDGSWDTQYF

clone_size: NA
d_call: NA
j_call: TRBJ2-5
v_call: TRBV4-1
cdr3_nt: TGCGCCAGCAGCCAAGGAGGGTATGAAGAGACCCAGTACTTC
cdr3_aa: CASSQGGYEETQYF

clone_size: NA
d_call: TRBD1
j_call: TRBJ1-5
v_call: TRBV18
cdr3_nt: TGTGCCAGCTCCTCGACAGGGCTCAATCAGCCCCAGCATTTT
cdr3_aa: CASSSTGLNQPQHF

clone_size: NA
d_call: TRBD1
j_call: TRBJ2-7
v_call: TRBV5-6
cdr3_nt: TGTGCCAGCAGCTACCGACAGGGACACCTCTTGAACGAGCAGTACTTC
cdr3_aa: CASSYRQGHLLNEQYF

clone_size: NA
d_call: NA
j_call: TRBJ2-3
v_call: TRBV27
cdr3_nt: TGTGCCAGCAGGGTGGATAGGGAGCTTGATACGCAGTATTTT
cdr3_aa: CASRVDRELDTQYF

clone_size: NA
d_call: TRBD1
j_call: TRBJ2-7
v_call: TRBV7-9
cdr3_nt: TGTGCCAGCATCTTGGGGCAGGGGGCAGACGAGCAGTACTTC
cdr3_aa: CASILGQGADEQYF

clone_size: NA
d_call: NA
j_call: TRBJ2-1
v_call: TRBV27
cdr3_nt: TGTGCCAGCTCGGGACTTAGCTCCTACAATGAGCAGTTCTTC
cdr3_aa: CASSGLSSYNEQFF

clone_size: NA
d_call: TRBD1
j_call: TRBJ1-3
v_call: TRBV7-3
cdr3_nt: TGTGCCAGCAGCTTAGGACCCGGGACAGCTGGAAACACCATATATTTT
cdr3_aa: CASSLGPGTAGNTIYF

clone_size: NA
d_call: NA
j_call: TRBJ1-1
v_call: TRBV7-3
cdr3_nt: TGTGCCAGCAGCTTAGCGGCGGGGCGGAACACTGAAGCTTTCTTT
cdr3_aa: CASSLAAGRNTEAFF

clone_size: NA
d_call: TRBD1
j_call: TRBJ2-7
v_call: TRBV27
cdr3_nt: TGTGCCAGCAGTTTGGGTCGGGGGACAGGGGTCCCCTACGAGCAGTACTTC
cdr3_aa: CASSLGRGTGVPYEQYF

clone_size: NA
d_call: TRBD2
j_call: TRBJ2-5
v_call: TRBV19
cdr3_nt: TGTGCCAGTAGTATAACTAGCGGGAGAGAGACCCAGTACTTC
cdr3_aa: CASSITSGRETQYF

clone_size: NA
d_call: NA
j_call: TRBJ2-7
v_call: TRBV30
cdr3_nt: TGTGCCTGGAGTGGTGGCGGACTCTACGAGCAGTACTTC
cdr3_aa: CAWSGGGLYEQYF

clone_size: NA
d_call: NA
j_call: TRBJ2-2
v_call: TRBV19
cdr3_nt: TGTGCCAGTACGGACACCGGGGAGCTGTTTTTT
cdr3_aa: CASTDTGELFF

clone_size: NA
d_call: TRBD1
j_call: TRBJ1-2
v_call: TRBV20-1
cdr3_nt: TGCAAGCCAGGGGGCTATTATGGCTACACCTTC
cdr3_aa: CKPGGYYGYTF

clone_size: NA
d_call: NA
j_call: TRBJ1-4
v_call: TRBV5-1
cdr3_nt: TGCGCCAGCAGCTATTTGCAGGGTCAAGGCCAGAGTGAACTGTTTTTT
cdr3_aa: CASSYLQGQGQSELFF

clone_size: NA
d_call: TRBD2
j_call: TRBJ2-5
v_call: TRBV2
cdr3_nt: TGTGCCAGCAGAGCTCTAGCGGACCAAGAGACCCAGTACTTC
cdr3_aa: CASRALADQETQYF

clone_size: once
d_call: NA
j_call: TRBJ2-3
v_call: TRBV5-4
cdr3_nt: TGTGCCAGCAGCTGGAAACTAGGAACTAGCACAGATACGCAGTATTTT
cdr3_aa: CASSWKLGTSTDTQYF

clone_size: NA
d_call: NA
j_call: TRBJ1-2
v_call: TRBV7-2
cdr3_nt: TGTGCCAGCAGCTTAAACACTGCCGGTAGCGGCTACACCTTC
cdr3_aa: CASSLNTAGSGYTF

clone_size: NA
d_call: TRBD1
j_call: TRBJ2-5
v_call: TRBV5-1
cdr3_nt: TGCGCCAGCAGCCGGGACAGCGCGAGTCAAGAGACCCAGTACTTC
cdr3_aa: CASSRDSASQETQYF

clone_size: once
d_call: NA
j_call: TRBJ1-2
v_call: TRBV6-5
cdr3_nt: TGTGCCAGCAGTTACTCGCCTTTAGGGGTAGTTAGTGGCTACACCTTC
cdr3_aa: CASSYSPLGVVSGYTF

clone_size: NA
d_call: TRBD2
j_call: TRBJ2-7
v_call: TRBV11-1
cdr3_nt: TGTGCCAGCAGCCCCTACCGAACTAGCGGGGGTTCCTACGAGCAGTACTTC
cdr3_aa: CASSPYRTSGGSYEQYF

clone_size: NA
d_call: TRBD1
j_call: TRBJ2-3
v_call: TRBV30
cdr3_nt: TGTGCCTGGAGTTTGGGACAGTCAGCAGTGGGAGATACGCAGTATTTT
cdr3_aa: CAWSLGQSAVGDTQYF

clone_size: NA
d_call: TRBD1
j_call: TRBJ1-1
v_call: TRBV6-6
cdr3_nt: TGTGCCAGCAGTTACTCGAGACAGGGGAACACTGAAGCTTTCTTT
cdr3_aa: CASSYSRQGNTEAFF

clone_size: once
d_call: TRBD2
j_call: TRBJ2-3
v_call: TRBV11-2
cdr3_nt: TGTGCCAGCAGCTTAGATAGGACTAGCGGGACCTCAGATACGCAGTATTTT
cdr3_aa: CASSLDRTSGTSDTQYF

clone_size: once
d_call: NA
j_call: TRBJ1-3
v_call: TRBV4-1
cdr3_nt: TGCGCCAGCAGCCCGCGGGTCTTGCTACCCGACTCTGGAAACACCATATATTTT
cdr3_aa: CASSPRVLLPDSGNTIYF

clone_size: NA
d_call: NA
j_call: TRBJ2-1
v_call: TRBV7-9
cdr3_nt: TGTGCCAGCAGCCAAATCTACAATGAGCAGTTCTTC
cdr3_aa: CASSQIYNEQFF

clone_size: NA
d_call: NA
j_call: TRBJ2-5
v_call: TRBV18
cdr3_nt: TGTGCCAGCTCAGCGACATTTCAAGAGACCCAGTACTTC
cdr3_aa: CASSATFQETQYF

clone_size: NA
d_call: NA
j_call: TRBJ2-1
v_call: TRBV9
cdr3_nt: TGTGCCAGCAGCGCCCCCGACTCGTACAATGAGCAGTTCTTC
cdr3_aa: CASSAPDSYNEQFF

clone_size: NA
d_call: NA
j_call: TRBJ2-3
v_call: TRBV5-4
cdr3_nt: TGTGCCAGCAGCTCTCGGTCTGTCTACACAGATACGCAGTATTTT
cdr3_aa: CASSSRSVYTDTQYF

clone_size: NA
d_call: TRBD2
j_call: TRBJ2-1
v_call: TRBV19
cdr3_nt: TGTGCCAGTAGGAAGACTAGCGGGAGGGCCTCCTACAATGAGCAGTTCTTC
cdr3_aa: CASRKTSGRASYNEQFF

clone_size: NA
d_call: NA
j_call: TRBJ2-3
v_call: TRBV19
cdr3_nt: TGTGCCAGTAGTCCAGGGGCATTAGGCACAGATACGCAGTATTTT
cdr3_aa: CASSPGALGTDTQYF

clone_size: NA
d_call: NA
j_call: TRBJ2-1
v_call: TRBV4-3
cdr3_nt: TGCGCCAGCAGCCAAGATTCTGACGGGTCGACCAATGAGCAGTTCTTC
cdr3_aa: CASSQDSDGSTNEQFF

clone_size: NA
d_call: TRBD2
j_call: TRBJ2-7
v_call: TRBV19
cdr3_nt: TGTGCCAGTAGTGGCGGGAGAGAAGACGAGCAGTACTTC
cdr3_aa: CASSGGREDEQYF

clone_size: NA
d_call: NA
j_call: TRBJ2-7
v_call: TRBV6-1
cdr3_nt: TGTGCCAGCTGGGGGCCACCCTCCTGGCAGTACTTC
cdr3_aa: CASWGPPSWQYF

clone_size: NA
d_call: TRBD2
j_call: TRBJ2-1
v_call: TRBV9
cdr3_nt: TGTGCCAGCAGCACGTCGGGGGGAGCGGGAGGGCACCCCCCCTACAATGAGCAGTTCTTC
cdr3_aa: CASSTSGGAGGHPPYNEQFF

clone_size: NA
d_call: TRBD2
j_call: TRBJ2-5
v_call: TRBV28
cdr3_nt: TGTGCCAGCAGGGCAGCGGGGGAGACCCAGTACTTC
cdr3_aa: CASRAAGETQYF

clone_size: NA
d_call: NA
j_call: TRBJ2-3
v_call: TRBV20-1
cdr3_nt: TGCAGTGCTCCGGGCACAGATACGCAGTATTTT
cdr3_aa: CSAPGTDTQYF

clone_size: NA
d_call: TRBD2
j_call: TRBJ2-1
v_call: TRBV4-1
cdr3_nt: TGCGCCAGCAGCAAAGGACTAGCGGGTAACAATGAGCAGTTCTTC
cdr3_aa: CASSKGLAGNNEQFF

clone_size: NA
d_call: NA
j_call: TRBJ2-5
v_call: TRBV7-3
cdr3_nt: TGTGCCAGCGGGGAAGGGGAAGGGGCACAAGAGACCCAGTACTTC
cdr3_aa: CASGEGEGAQETQYF

clone_size: NA
d_call: NA
j_call: TRBJ2-3
v_call: TRBV7-2
cdr3_nt: TGTGCCAGCAGCTTCTTACAGCGGAGCATAGATACGCAGTATTTT
cdr3_aa: CASSFLQRSIDTQYF

clone_size: NA
d_call: NA
j_call: TRBJ1-4
v_call: TRBV11-2
cdr3_nt: TGTGCCAGCAGCCCCCTAACACTGGAGGAACTGTTTTTT
cdr3_aa: CASSPLTLEELFF